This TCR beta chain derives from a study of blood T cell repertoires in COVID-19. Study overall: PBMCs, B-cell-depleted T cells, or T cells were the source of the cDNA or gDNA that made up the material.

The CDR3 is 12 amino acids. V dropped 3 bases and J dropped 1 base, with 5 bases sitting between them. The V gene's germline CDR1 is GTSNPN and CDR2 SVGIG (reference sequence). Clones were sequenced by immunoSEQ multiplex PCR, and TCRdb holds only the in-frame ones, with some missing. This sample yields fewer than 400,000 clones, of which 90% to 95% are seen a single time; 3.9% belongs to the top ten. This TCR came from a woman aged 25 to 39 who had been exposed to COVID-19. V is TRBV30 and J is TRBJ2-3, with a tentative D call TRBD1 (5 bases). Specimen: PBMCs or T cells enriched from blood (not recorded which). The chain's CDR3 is CAWSRGTDTQYF. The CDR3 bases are TGTGCCTGGAGCAGGGGCACAGATACGCAGTATTTT.